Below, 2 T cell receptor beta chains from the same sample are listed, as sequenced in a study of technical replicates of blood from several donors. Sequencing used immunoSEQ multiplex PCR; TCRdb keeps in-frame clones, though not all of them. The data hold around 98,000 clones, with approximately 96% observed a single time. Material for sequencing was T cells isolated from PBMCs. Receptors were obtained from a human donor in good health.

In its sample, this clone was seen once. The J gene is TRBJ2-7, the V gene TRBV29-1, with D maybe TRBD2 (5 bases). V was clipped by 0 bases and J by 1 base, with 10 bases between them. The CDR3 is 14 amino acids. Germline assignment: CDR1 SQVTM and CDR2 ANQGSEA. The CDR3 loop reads CSVEEGSLSYEQYF. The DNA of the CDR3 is TGCAGCGTTGAAGAAGGGAGCCTATCCTACGAGCAGTACTTC.

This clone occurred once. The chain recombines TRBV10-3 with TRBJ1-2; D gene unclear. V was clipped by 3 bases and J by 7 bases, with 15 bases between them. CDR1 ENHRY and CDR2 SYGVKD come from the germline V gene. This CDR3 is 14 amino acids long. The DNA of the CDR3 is TGTGCCATCAGTGAAGGAGACCGAGCGCGTGGCTACACCTTC. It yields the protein CAISEGDRARGYTF.